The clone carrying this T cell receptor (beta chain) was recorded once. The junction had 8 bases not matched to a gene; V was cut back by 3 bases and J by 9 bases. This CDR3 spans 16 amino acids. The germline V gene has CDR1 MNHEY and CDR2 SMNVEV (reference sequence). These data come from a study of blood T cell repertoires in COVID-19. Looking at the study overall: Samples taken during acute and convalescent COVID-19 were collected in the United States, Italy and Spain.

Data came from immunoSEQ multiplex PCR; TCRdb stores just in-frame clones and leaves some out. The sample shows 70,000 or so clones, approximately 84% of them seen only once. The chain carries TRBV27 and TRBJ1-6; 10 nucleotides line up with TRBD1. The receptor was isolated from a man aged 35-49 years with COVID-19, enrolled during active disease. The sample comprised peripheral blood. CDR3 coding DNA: TGTGCCAGCAGTTTCCTCATAGGACAGGGGGGTTCACCCCTCCACTTT. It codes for CASSFLIGQGGSPLHF.